This T cell receptor beta chain is drawn from a study of beta chain features in type 1 diabetes. Study-wide context: Age and gender were similar between patients and healthy donors, as were cell yields.

Study outcomes and limitations: The analysis here could not establish whether HLA type shapes TCRB rearrangement.

In its sample, this clone was seen a few times. Its antigen is currently unknown. Every isolated RNA sample was fully reverse transcribed, so sequencing captured expressed TCRB transcripts. A few million reads, on average, came from each naive, central memory and regulatory T cell sample. The method was immunoSEQ multiplex PCR; TCRdb's version includes in-frame clones alone and lacks a portion of them. This table has about 180,000 clones, around 13% appearing once. This sequence was found in a young woman in good health. The sample consisted of central memory CD4+ T cells from blood.

The CDR3 DNA follows: TGTGCCAGCAGGGTTTACGGACAAGGTGCGACCCAGTACTTC. This encodes CASRVYGQGATQYF. V is TRBV27 and J is TRBJ2-5, with D possibly being TRBD1 (5 bases). Looked up from germline, CDR1 is MNHEY and CDR2 is SMNVEV (reference sequence). This CDR3 spans 14 amino acids. V dropped 6 bases and J dropped 7 bases, with 18 bases sitting between them.